These 9 T cell receptor beta chains came from one sample sequenced in a study of blood T cell repertoires in COVID-19. Profiled with immunoSEQ multiplex PCR; TCRdb holds only in-frame clones, not every one. The sample includes 150,000 to 170,000 clones, about 88% of them seen just once. The sample consisted of PBMCs or T cells enriched from blood (not recorded which). These receptors originate from a man in his fifties or sixties who had recovered from COVID-19.

J is TRBJ2-7 and V is TRBV5-1; D is unclear. Per germline, CDR1 SGHRS and CDR2 YFSETQ. The CDR3 extends over 13 amino acids. Trimming shortened V by 0 bases and J by 3 bases, and 7 bases separated the two germline ends. In DNA, the CDR3 is TGCGCCAGCAGCTTGGCCGGAGTCTACGAGCAGTACTTC. This sequence encodes CASSLAGVYEQYF. Full variable domain (remainder filled in from reference TRBV5-1 and TRBJ2-7): KAGVTQTPRYLIKTRGQQVTLSCSPISGHRSVSWYQQTPGQGLQFLFEYFSETQRNKGNFPGRFSGRQFSNSRSEMNVSTLELGDSALYLCASSLAGVYEQYFGPGTRLTVT.

V and J are TRBV5-1 and TRBJ1-1; 7 bases map to TRBD1. The germline gives CDR1 SGHRS, CDR2 YFSETQ. V trimming: 4 bases; J trimming: 1 base; junction bases outside the gene matches: 7. CDR3 length equals 15 residues. The DNA for the CDR3 is TGCGCCAGCAGCCCGTTACAGGGGACGAACACTGAAGCTTTCTTT. The encoded protein is CASSPLQGTNTEAFF.

The rearrangement joins TRBV7-2 to TRBJ1-3; possible D gene TRBD1, 6 bases. This CDR3 has 15 residues. Germline V gene sequence: CDR1 SGHTA, CDR2 FQGNSA. The V and J ends lost 6 bases and 0 bases respectively, with 12 bases between them. The DNA for the CDR3 is TGTGCCAGCAGACCGGGACACCTCTCTGGAAACACCATATATTTT. Amino acid sequence: CASRPGHLSGNTIYF.

V gene TRBV2 combines with J gene TRBJ1-1; D possibly corresponds to TRBD1 (6 bases). Germline CDR1 SNHLY, CDR2 FYNNEI. V was trimmed by 2 bases and J by 3 bases, leaving 7 bases between them. This CDR3 comprises 13 residues. The CDR3 nucleotides read TGTGCCAGCAGTGAAACAGGGTACACTGAAGCTTTCTTT. Translated: CASSETGYTEAFF.

V is TRBV27 and J is TRBJ1-6; D possibly corresponds to TRBD1 (6 bases). V was trimmed by 5 bases and J by 1 base, leaving 12 bases between them. The germline gives CDR1 MNHEY, CDR2 SMNVEV (reference sequence). This CDR3 is 16 amino acids long. This CDR3 reads CASSLQGNSYNSPLHF. The CDR3 DNA reads TGTGCCAGCAGTCTCCAGGGGAATTCCTATAATTCACCCCTCCACTTT.

On this clone: Different DNA sequences within this sample yield the same CDR3. The rearrangement joins TRBV11-3 to TRBJ1-1; D remains ambiguous. This CDR3 region has 13 residues. Germline CDR1 reads SGHNT; CDR2 reads YENEEA. The V gene lost 2 bases and the J gene lost 0 bases, with 4 bases spanning the gap. The CDR3 bases are TGTGCCAGCAGCTTACAGGTGAACACTGAAGCTTTCTTT. It translates to CASSLQVNTEAFF. The entire variable domain, with the rest obtained from reference TRBV11-3 and TRBJ1-1, is as follows: EAGVVQSPRYKIIEKKQPVAFWCNPISGHNTLYWYLQNLGQGPELLIRYENEEAVDDSQLPKDRFSAERLKGVDSTLKIQPAELGDSAVYLCASSLQVNTEAFFGQGTRLTVV.

J is TRBJ2-3 and V is TRBV6-6; 8 positions match TRBD1. The V segment lost 2 bases and the J segment 5 bases; nucleotides outside the gene matches: 0. The CDR3 sequence is 13 residues long. Germline V gene sequence: CDR1 MNHNY, CDR2 SVGAGI (reference sequence). CDR3 sequence: CASSYGTGDTQYF. CDR3 sequence (DNA): TGTGCCAGCAGTTACGGGACAGGAGATACGCAGTATTTT.

This chain links TRBV19 with TRBJ2-2, with D perhaps TRBD1 (6 bases). Looked up from germline, CDR1 is LNHDA and CDR2 is SQIVND (reference sequence). The ends were cut back, 7 bases at V and 7 bases at J, with 13 bases in the middle. This CDR3 comprises 13 residues. CDR3 in amino acids: CASKSGVIGELFF. DNA for the CDR3: TGTGCCAGTAAATCAGGGGTGATCGGGGAGCTGTTTTTT. The variable domain in full, completed from reference TRBV19 and TRBJ2-2, reads DGGITQSPKYLFRKEGQNVTLSCEQNLNHDAMYWYRQDPGQGLRLIYYSQIVNDFQKGDIAEGYSVSREKKESFPLTVTSAQKNPTAFYLCASKSGVIGELFFGEGSRLTVL.

The CDR3 DNA reads TGTGCTAGTGGTCTAGGACAGGCTAACTATGGCTACACCTTC. This sequence encodes CASGLGQANYGYTF. The V gene is TRBV12-5, the J gene TRBJ1-2; TRBD1 agrees at 7 bases. Looked up from germline, CDR1 is LGHNT and CDR2 is FRNRAP. The V segment lost 5 bases and the J segment 0 bases; nucleotides outside the gene matches: 3. The CDR3 has 14 amino acids.